This T cell receptor beta chain was profiled in a study of T cell responses to AZD1222 COVID-19 vaccine. General study points: Targets within unmutated variant regions were reportedly found for nearly half of spike-specific TCRs. Repertoires were obtained only post-peak T cell response. Females outnumbered males among donors, who were mostly white British; clonal diversity was possibly underestimated.

J lost 8 bases, V lost 5 bases, and 14 bases had no gene match. The germline V gene has CDR1 SGHAT and CDR2 FQNNGV. CDR3 length: 16 residues. Comment on this clone: Its antigen remains unidentified.

TCRdb's copy holds only in-frame clones and misses some; the assay was immunoSEQ multiplex PCR. The table has 77,000 or so clones, roughly 91% seen once. The specimen comprised peripheral blood, sampled 28 days after the second AZD1222 dose. The chain carries TRBV11-2 and TRBJ2-1; TRBD1 matches 8 bases. This receptor was obtained from an adult who received the AZD1222 COVID-19 vaccine. CDR3 sequence (DNA): TGTGCCAGCAGCCGCGGACAGGGAGTATCGTCCGATGAGCAGTTCTTC. Protein product: CASSRGQGVSSDEQFF.